The 30 T cell receptor beta chains below all came from one sample that was sequenced in a study of tumor-infiltrating lymphocytes in primary liver carcinoma. Total RNA amounting to 500 ng was the source from which TCR beta cDNA was made with a constant-region primer. ARM-PCR, slightly modified, supplied the TCR beta libraries through three nested multiplex PCR rounds. Forward primers for TRBV1-TRBV30 and a C-beta reverse primer served the first two PCR rounds, at 10 cycles each. Each CDR3 protein is one row after TCRdb ran MiXCR on the multiplex PCR reads. Of fewer than 400,000 distinct CDR3 sequences in the sample, about 50% were seen once. Unsorted whole blood yielded blood RNA, and germline DNA was extracted as well. Sequenced sample: peripheral blood. The receptor set was obtained from a woman in her 30s with primary liver carcinoma and hepatitis B virus infection.

Worth noting for this clonotype: A much larger clonotype is one base distant, so this may be a read error. V and J are TRBV6-5 and TRBJ1-2, with TRBD1 as a possible D gene (5 bases). Per the germline V gene, CDR1 is MNHEY and CDR2 is SVGAGI. The CDR3 is made up of 14 amino acids. Here the CDR3 reads CVSTQRQGGDGYTF. In DNA form, the CDR3 reads TGTGTCAGCACTCAGAGGCAGGGAGGAGATGGCTACACCTTC.

This clonotype has more than one count but fewer than ten. The chain recombines TRBV10-2 with TRBJ2-5; no reliable D call. This CDR3 spans 13 amino acids. V lost 6 bases, J lost 2 bases, and 10 bases lay in between. Germline CDR1 WSHSY, CDR2 SAAADI. The CDR3 DNA reads TGCGCCAGCAGCTGGACCGCGCAAGAGACCCAGTACTTC. This gives the protein CASSWTAQETQYF.

A note on this clonotype: A clone one base away is much larger, so this may be a read error. The V gene is TRBV6-5, the J gene TRBJ2-1; 10 bases line up with TRBD2. Germline loops: CDR1 MNHEY, CDR2 SVGAGI. CDR3 length: 16 amino acids. The CDR3 here is CASSYRSGREVNGQFF. The CDR3 region has the DNA TGTGCCAGCAGTTACAGAAGCGGGAGGGAGGTGAATGGGCAGTTCTTC.

In its sample, this clonotype was seen many times. The CDR3 region is CASSFSTNYEQYF. In DNA form, the CDR3 reads TGTGCCAGCAGCTTTAGTACCAACTACGAGCAGTACTTC. This chain joins TRBV7-8 and TRBJ2-7; D gene unclear. In germline, CDR1 is SGHVS, CDR2 FQNEAQ. The CDR3 sequence is 13 residues long. V dropped 3 bases and J dropped 3 bases, with 9 bases sitting between them. The complete variable domain, with remaining parts taken from reference TRBV7-8 and TRBJ2-7, reads GAGVSQSPRYKVAKRGQDVALRCDPISGHVSLFWYQQALGQGPEFLTYFQNEAQLDKSGLPSDRFFAERPEGSVSTLKIQRTQQEDSAVYLCASSFSTNYEQYFGPGTRLTVT.

Notes on this clonotype: The conserved phenylalanine or tryptophan is not found at the CDR3 terminus, so this likely reflects a read error. The chain links TRBV11-3 to TRBJ2-7, with TRBD2 matching over 8 bases. The germline V gene encodes CDR1 SGHNT and CDR2 YENEEA. This CDR3 has 13 amino acids. The CDR3 bases are TGTGCCAGCAAGATCGGGGGGGCCTACAAGCAGTACATC. Translated, it gives CASKIGGAYKQYI.

The chain carries TRBV6-1 and TRBJ2-2; no clear D. The germline CDR1 and CDR2 sequences are MNHNS and SASEGT. The V and J ends lost 3 bases and 0 bases respectively, with 2 bases between them. The CDR3 loop spans 13 amino acids. CDR3 bases: TGTGCCAGCAGTGAGACGAACACCGGGGAGCTGTTTTTT. It encodes CASSETNTGELFF.

Details on this clonotype: A read error is possible here, since a much larger clone lies one base away. This rearrangement joins TRBV4-2 to TRBJ1-2; perhaps TRBD1 as D (6 bases). There are 15 residues in the CDR3. Germline V gene lookup returns CDR1 LGHNA and CDR2 YNFKEQ. DNA of the CDR3: TGTGCCAGCAGCCAAGAGGTGCAGGGGTACTATGACTACACCTTC. This translates into CASSQEVQGYYDYTF.

This clonotype has a count of ten or more. This chain uses TRBV11-2 with TRBJ2-7; D is unresolved. CDR3 length equals 14 residues. V was trimmed by 4 bases and J by 6 bases, leaving 16 bases between them. Per the germline V gene, CDR1 is SGHAT and CDR2 is FQNNGV. The DNA of the CDR3 is TGTGCCAGCAGCTGGGATTATGTTAATGTCGAGCAGTACTTC. Its translation: CASSWDYVNVEQYF.

Of note for this clonotype: This clone may be a read error of a much larger clone one base away. The chain couples TRBV4-1 to TRBJ2-3; 8 bases are a match to TRBD2. The CDR3 is 15 residues long. Unmatched junction bases numbered 9, after V lost 1 base and J lost 9 bases. CDR1 and CDR2 from the germline V gene are MGHRA and YSYEKL. The CDR3 region is CASSQARGGCWTQYF. In DNA, the CDR3 is TGCGCCAGCAGCCAAGCTCGGGGGGGGTGTTGGACGCAGTATTTT.

About this clonotype: The junction differs from germline at one of its ends, possibly a read error. The chain combines TRBV11-1 with TRBJ1-5; no firm D call. Germline V gives CDR1 SGHAT, CDR2 FQDESV (reference sequence). CDR3 length: 13 amino acids. The CDR3 reads CASSLPMNQPHHF. CDR3 coding DNA: TGTGCCAGCAGCTTACCGATGAATCAGCCCCACCATTTT.

This clonotype occurred a few times. CDR3 sequence (DNA): TGCAGCGTTGGGAACCAGGGTGTTGGAAACACCATATATTTT. Protein sequence: CSVGNQGVGNTIYF. The J gene is TRBJ1-3, the V gene TRBV29-1, with TRBD1 as a possible D gene (5 bases). In germline, CDR1 is SQVTM, CDR2 ANQGSEA. With 4 bases removed from V and 3 bases from J, the gap between germline ends came to 13 bases. The CDR3 runs 14 residues.

About this clonotype itself: A much larger clone lies one base from this, so it may be a read error. The chain uses TRBV12-3 or TRBV12-4 and TRBJ2-5; 9 nucleotides line up with TRBD1. The CDR3 is made up of 17 amino acids. Germline trimming cut 7 bases from V and 2 bases from J; bases unmatched to any gene: 14. CDR3: CASNSMGGTGPQETQYF. The CDR3 DNA reads as TGTGCCAGCAACTCAATGGGAGGGACAGGGCCACAAGAGACCCAGTACTTC.

The sample holds one count of this clonotype. At one of its ends the junction is not consistent with the germline gene, which may arise from a read error. The V gene is TRBV29-1, the J gene TRBJ2-1, with TRBD2 matching over 14 bases. The CDR3 extends over 16 amino acids. Per the germline V gene, CDR1 is SQVTM and CDR2 is ANQGSEA. The CDR3 nucleotides read TGCAGCTTCGCCGGGACTAGCGGGAGAAATGACAATGAGCAGCTCTTC. Its translation is CSFAGTSGRNDNEQLF.

Comment on this clonotype: A read error may explain this, as a much larger clone is one base away. This chain links TRBV6-5 with TRBJ1-5, with 11 bases matching TRBD1. The CDR3 runs to 15 residues. Germline CDR1 is MNHEY and CDR2 is SVGAGI. CDR3 loop: CACSKDRGQDQPQHF. The CDR3 DNA sequence: TGTGCCTGCAGTAAGGACAGGGGGCAGGATCAGCCCCAGCATTTT.

This chain links TRBV24-1 with TRBJ2-3; the D is unclear. This CDR3 region has 17 residues. Germline lookup yields CDR1 KGHDR and CDR2 SFDVKD. The V and J ends lost 3 bases and 0 bases respectively, with 15 bases between them. In DNA form, the CDR3 reads TGTGCCACCAGTGATACCTATGGGCCGCATAGCACAGATACGCAGTATTTT. Residues: CATSDTYGPHSTDTQYF.

Worth noting for this clonotype: An end of the junction does not agree with germline; a read error may underlie this. This chain joins TRBV12-3 or TRBV12-4 and TRBJ2-1, with D uncertain. This CDR3 contains 15 residues. The CDR3 DNA follows: TGTGCCAGCAGAAACCAGGTCCTGGCGTGGGATGAACAGTTCTTC. Its translation: CASRNQVLAWDEQFF.

To note about this clonotype: A much larger clone lies one base from this, so it may be a read error. The chain's CDR3 is CASSLGAVNTEAFF. CDR3 bases: TGTGCCAGCAGTTTAGGGGCGGTGAACACTGAAGCTTTCTTT. The V gene is TRBV7-8, the J gene TRBJ1-1; D is possibly TRBD1 (5 bases). The germline gives CDR1 SGHVS, CDR2 FQNEAQ. CDR3 size: 14 residues.

As regards this clonotype: A much larger clonotype is one base distant, so this may be a read error. V gene TRBV14 combines with J gene TRBJ2-3; D gene unclear. CDR3 length: 12 residues. The V end lost 3 bases, the J end lost 2 bases, and 3 bases lay between the germline ends. In germline, CDR1 is SGHDN, CDR2 FVKESK. The CDR3 DNA is TGTGCCAGCAGCCAGAACACAGATACGCAGTATTTT. Translated, it gives CASSQNTDTQYF.

This rearrangement joins TRBV6-5 to TRBJ1-6; tentative D call: TRBD1 (5 bases). The CDR3 loop spans 15 amino acids. Germline CDR1 reads MNHEY; CDR2 reads SVGAGI. V lost 0 bases and J lost 11, with 14 bases in between. CDR3 amino acids: CASSYSRQTRPPLHF. CDR3 DNA sequence: TGTGCCAGCAGTTACTCTCGACAGACCAGACCACCCCTCCACTTT.

This clonotype has just one count. The CDR3 protein is CASSRDRGGVAFF. DNA of the CDR3: TGTGCCAGCAGCCGGGACAGGGGAGGGGTAGCTTTCTTT. The V gene is TRBV28, the J gene TRBJ1-1; 10 bases line up with TRBD1. The V gene's germline CDR1 is MDHEN and CDR2 SYDVKM. The CDR3 has 13 residues. V shed 6 bases and J 10 bases; nucleotides not matched to a gene: 8.

To note about this clonotype: An end of the junction differs from the germline gene, which may be a read error. The chain has TRBV11-1 and TRBJ1-1; weak D call: TRBD1 (5 bases). Germline lookup yields CDR1 SGHAT and CDR2 FQDESV (reference sequence). The CDR3 length is 13 residues. CDR3 coding DNA: TGTGCCAGGGGCCTCGGGGACGGAATTGAAGGTTTCTTT. It is translated as CARGLGDGIEGFF.

A note on this clonotype: Possible read error: a much larger clone is one base away. This chain uses TRBV6-5 with TRBJ2-3; no clear D. The germline V gene has CDR1 MNHEY and CDR2 SVGAGI. The CDR3 runs 15 residues. V dropped 0 bases and J dropped 2 bases, with 9 bases sitting between them. The CDR3 loop reads CASSYSNIFTDTQYF. DNA of the CDR3: TGTGCCAGCAGTTACTCGAACATATTCACAGATACGCAGTATTTT.

This sequence joins TRBV7-9 and TRBJ2-1; either TRBD1 or TRBD2 may fit D (5 bases each). Per germline, CDR1 SEHNR and CDR2 FQNEAQ (reference sequence). V lost 8 bases, J lost 8 bases, and 25 bases lay in between. The CDR3 is 16 residues long. This CDR3 reads CASGYSGTLAGHEQFF. In DNA form, the CDR3 reads TGTGCCAGCGGATACTCCGGGACCCTTGCTGGCCATGAGCAGTTCTTC. The whole variable domain, filled in from reference TRBV7-9 and TRBJ2-1, reads DTGVSQNPRHKITKRGQNVTFRCDPISEHNRLYWYRQTLGQGPEFLTYFQNEAQLEKSRLLSDRFSAERPKGSFSTLEIQRTEQGDSAMYLCASGYSGTLAGHEQFFGPGTRLTVL.

With regard to this clonotype: This could be a read error, since a much larger clone is one nucleotide away. The CDR3 DNA follows: TGTGCCAGCAGTTTCGGAGTGTTCTACGAGCAGTACTTC. It encodes CASSFGVFYEQYF. The J gene is TRBJ2-7, the V gene TRBV12-3 or TRBV12-4; D remains ambiguous. V gave up 3 bases and J gave up 3 bases, with 9 bases separating them. The CDR3 covers 13 residues.

This clonotype has only a few counts. The germline gene is not matched at one end of the junction; a read error may be the cause. The chain recombines TRBV4-3 with TRBJ2-7; D is unresolved. The CDR3 totals 14 residues. Per germline, CDR1 LGHNA and CDR2 YSLEER. CDR3 region: CASSQVDQSYKQYF. CDR3 DNA sequence: TGCGCCAGCAGCCAAGTTGACCAGTCCTACAAGCAGTACTTC.

As for this clonotype: Germline is not matched at one junction end, which may reflect a read error. The chain carries TRBV4-2 and TRBJ2-5, with 10 bases aligning to TRBD2. Looked up from germline, CDR1 is LGHNA and CDR2 is YNFKEQ. CDR3 length: 17 amino acids. The CDR3 protein is CASSPWTSGREQETQHF. The CDR3, as DNA: TGTGCCAGCAGCCCGTGGACTAGCGGAAGGGAGCAAGAGACCCAGCACTTC.

Notes on this clonotype: One junction end disagrees with the germline gene, perhaps due to a read error. This chain connects TRBV6-2 or TRBV6-3 to TRBJ2-1; TRBD1 is a possible D gene (5 bases). Per the germline V gene, CDR1 is MNHEY and CDR2 is SVGEGT. This CDR3 comprises 14 residues. Here the CDR3 reads CASSSVIGANEEFF. CDR3 nucleotides: TGTGCCAGCAGTTCCGTAATAGGGGCGAATGAGGAGTTCTTC.

This clonotype was counted a single time. The junction shows a germline mismatch at one end, possibly a read error. The chain couples TRBV11-2 to TRBJ2-1, with D possibly matching TRBD2 (5 bases). The J call could be wrong; TRBJ2-7 is a better fit for the DNA end. The germline gives CDR1 SGHAT, CDR2 FQNNGV. The CDR3 loop spans 14 amino acids. CDR3 sequence reads: CAGSLELRGNGQYF. The CDR3, as DNA: TGTGCCGGCAGCTTAGAGCTGAGAGGGAATGGGCAGTACTTC.

This CDR3 reads CAWAGLAHSTSSYNEQFF. CDR3 sequence (DNA): TGTGCCTGGGCTGGACTAGCCCACTCCACTAGCTCCTACAATGAGCAGTTCTTC. The chain links TRBV30 to TRBJ2-1; 8 bases agree with TRBD2. The CDR3 totals 18 residues. Germline CDR1 reads GTSNPN; CDR2 reads SVGIG (reference sequence). V shed 5 bases and J 0 bases; nucleotides not matched to a gene: 15. Together with reference TRBV30 and TRBJ2-1, the CDR3 gives the full variable domain: SQTIHQWPATLVQPVGSPLSLECTVEGTSNPNLYWYRQAAGRGLQLLFYSVGIGQISSEVPQNLSASRPQDRQFILSSKKLLLSDSGFYLCAWAGLAHSTSSYNEQFFGPGTRLTVL.

CDR3 nucleotide sequence: TGTGCCAGCAGCATACCGACTAGCGGGACTTACAATGAGCAGTTCTTC. Translation gives CASSIPTSGTYNEQFF. The chain carries TRBV5-4 and TRBJ2-1, with 11 bases identical to TRBD2. In germline, CDR1 is SGHNT, CDR2 YYREEE (reference sequence). V shed 4 bases, J shed 4 bases, and the junction held 7 bases outside the gene matches. The CDR3 length is 16 residues.